This paragraph covers one T cell receptor (beta chain) sequence. Additional DNA sequences in this sample encode the identical CDR3. These data come from a study of beta chain features in type 1 diabetes. What was sequenced were expressed TCRB transcripts, since all of the isolated RNA had been reverse transcribed. Produced via immunoSEQ multiplex PCR; TCRdb's table is partial and in-frame only. The profile shows around 290,000 clones, about 7.8% of them singletons. The TCR sequence derives from a woman younger than 30 in good health. The sample consisted of central memory CD4+ T cells from blood.

CDR3 sequence reads: CASSPGAQGATNEKLFF. In DNA, the CDR3 is TGCGCCAGCAGCCCGGGCGCTCAGGGGGCAACTAATGAAAAACTGTTTTTT. J is TRBJ1-4 and V is TRBV4-3, with 7 bases matching TRBD1. The length of the CDR3 is 17 residues. CDR1 is LGHNA and CDR2 is YSLEER in the germline V gene. Trimming removed 4 bases from V and 0 bases from J; junction bases left unmatched: 8.